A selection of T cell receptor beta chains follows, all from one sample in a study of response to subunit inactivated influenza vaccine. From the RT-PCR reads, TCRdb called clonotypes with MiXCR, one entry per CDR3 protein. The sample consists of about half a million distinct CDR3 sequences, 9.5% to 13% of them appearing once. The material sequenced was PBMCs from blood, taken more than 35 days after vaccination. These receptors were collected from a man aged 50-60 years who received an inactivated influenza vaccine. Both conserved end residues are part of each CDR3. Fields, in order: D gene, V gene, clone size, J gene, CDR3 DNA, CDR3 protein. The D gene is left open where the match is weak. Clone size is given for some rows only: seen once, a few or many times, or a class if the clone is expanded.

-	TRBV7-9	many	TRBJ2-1	TGTGCCGGGGCTCGCACCTACAATGAGCAGTTCTTC	CAGARTYNEQFF
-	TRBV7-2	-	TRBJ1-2	TGTGCCAGCAGCTCCTCCCTTACAGGGTTGAATGGCTACACCTTC	CASSSSLTGLNGYTF
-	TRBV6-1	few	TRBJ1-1	TGTGCCAGCTGTCGAGCCAAAGGGTCGAGGGCTGAAGCTTTCTTT	CASCRAKGSRAEAFF
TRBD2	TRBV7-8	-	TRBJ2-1	TGTGCCAGCAGCTCCCTGCTGGGACTAGCGGGAGTTTCCTACAATGAGCAGTTCTTC	CASSSLLGLAGVSYNEQFF
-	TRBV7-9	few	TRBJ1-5	TGTGCCAGCAGCTTAGCGACCGGGACTAACAATCAGCCCCAGCATTTT	CASSLATGTNNQPQHF
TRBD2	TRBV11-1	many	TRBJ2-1	TGTGCCAGCAGCTTGGGTAGCGGGGATTGGAATGAGCAGTTCTTC	CASSLGSGDWNEQFF
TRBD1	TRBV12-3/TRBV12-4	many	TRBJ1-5	TGTGCCAGCAGGACACGGGACAGGTATCAGCCCCAGCATTTT	CASRTRDRYQPQHF
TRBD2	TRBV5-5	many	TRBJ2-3	TGTGCCAGCAGCTTGGCACTAGCGGGGGGGTCTAGCACAGATACGCAGTATTTT	CASSLALAGGSSTDTQYF
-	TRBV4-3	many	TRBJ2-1	TGCGCCAGCAGCCAAGAGGGAGGCGGGGTCGATGAGCAGTTCTTC	CASSQEGGGVDEQFF
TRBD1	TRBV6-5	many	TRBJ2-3	TGTGCCAGCAGTTCCCCAGGGGGCACCACAGATACGCAGTATTTT	CASSSPGGTTDTQYF
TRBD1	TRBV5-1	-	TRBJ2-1	TGCGCCAGCACCTCGGATGGGACAGGTCACAATGAGCAGTTCTTC	CASTSDGTGHNEQFF
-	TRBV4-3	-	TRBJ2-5	TGCGCCAGCAGCCACGCGGACCAAGAGACCCAGTACTTC	CASSHADQETQYF
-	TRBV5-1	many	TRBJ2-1	TGCGCCAGCAGTGAGGGGATGTCCTACAATGAGCAGTTCTTC	CASSEGMSYNEQFF
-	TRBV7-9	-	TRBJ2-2	TGTGCCAGCAACCCCCCGGCGGGGGCCTCGGGCGGGGAGCTGTTTTTT	CASNPPAGASGGELFF
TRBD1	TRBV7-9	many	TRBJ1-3	TGTGCCAGCATATCAGACAGGGAGTCTGGAAACACCATATATTTT	CASISDRESGNTIYF
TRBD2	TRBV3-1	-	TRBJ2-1	TGTGCCAGCAGCCAGCTAGCGGGGGATCTCGAGCAGTTCTTC	CASSQLAGDLEQFF
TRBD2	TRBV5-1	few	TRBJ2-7	TGCGCCAGCAGCTTGGCCACTAGCGGGAGCTCCTACGAGCAGTACTTC	CASSLATSGSSYEQYF
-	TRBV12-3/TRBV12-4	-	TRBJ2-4	TGTGCCAGCAGTTTTGGGCAGGTTATCAAAAACATTCAGTACTTC	CASSFGQVIKNIQYF
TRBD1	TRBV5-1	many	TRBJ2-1	TGCGCCAGCAGACCGGGACAGTCAGGCAATGAGCAGTTCTTC	CASRPGQSGNEQFF
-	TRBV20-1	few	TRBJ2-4	TGCAGTATCTTCGGGGCCTCCAGAACTAACATTCAGTACTTC	CSIFGASRTNIQYF